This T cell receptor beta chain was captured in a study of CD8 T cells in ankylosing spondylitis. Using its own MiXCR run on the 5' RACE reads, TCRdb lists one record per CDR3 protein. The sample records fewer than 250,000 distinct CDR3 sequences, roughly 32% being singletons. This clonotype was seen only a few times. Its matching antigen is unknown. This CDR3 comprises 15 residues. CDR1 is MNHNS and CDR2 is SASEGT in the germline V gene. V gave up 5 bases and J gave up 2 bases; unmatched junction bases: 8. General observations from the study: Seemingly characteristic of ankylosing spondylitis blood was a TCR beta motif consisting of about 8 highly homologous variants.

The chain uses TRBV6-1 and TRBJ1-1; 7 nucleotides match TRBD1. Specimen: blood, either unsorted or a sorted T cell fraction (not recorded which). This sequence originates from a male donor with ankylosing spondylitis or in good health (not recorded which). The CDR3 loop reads CASSPRDRRNTEAFF. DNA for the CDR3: TGTGCCAGCAGTCCCCGGGACAGAAGAAACACTGAAGCTTTCTTT.